This T cell receptor (beta chain) was recorded in a study of blood T cell repertoires in COVID-19. The overall study: Sites across the United States, Italy and Spain contributed samples from acute and convalescent COVID-19. Sources were T cells, B-cell-depleted T cells, or PBMCs; the material itself was cDNA or gDNA.

Assay: immunoSEQ multiplex PCR; the TCRdb copy retains only in-frame clones and omits some. This sample has 110,000 to 150,000 clones, with over 70% found just once. This clone appeared a single time. The CDR3 is made up of 12 amino acids. The V and J ends lost 8 bases and 9 bases respectively, with 16 bases between them. Looked up from germline, CDR1 is SNHLY and CDR2 is FYNNEI. This receptor was identified in a woman aged 55-70 years with acute or convalescent COVID-19. Sequencing was done on a sample of peripheral blood. V gene TRBV2 combines with J gene TRBJ1-2; tentative D call: TRBD1 (5 bases). CDR3 in DNA: TGTGCCAGCCAAATCAGGGTGTTGAGCTACACCTTC. It is translated as CASQIRVLSYTF.